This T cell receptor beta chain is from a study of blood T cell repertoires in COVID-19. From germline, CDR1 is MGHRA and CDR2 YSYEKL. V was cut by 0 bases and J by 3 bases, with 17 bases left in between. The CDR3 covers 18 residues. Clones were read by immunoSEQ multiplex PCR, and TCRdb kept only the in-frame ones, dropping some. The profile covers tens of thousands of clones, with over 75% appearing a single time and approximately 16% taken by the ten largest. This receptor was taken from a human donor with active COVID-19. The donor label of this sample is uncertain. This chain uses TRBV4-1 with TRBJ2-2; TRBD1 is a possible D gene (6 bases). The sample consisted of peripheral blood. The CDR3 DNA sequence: TGCGCCAGCAGCCAAGAGCCGGTGGGGGCCCCATACACCGGGGAGCTGTTTTTT. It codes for CASSQEPVGAPYTGELFF.